Listed below are T cell receptor beta chains from one sample, sequenced in a study of T cell responses to AZD1222 COVID-19 vaccine. Sequencing was performed with immunoSEQ multiplex PCR; in TCRdb, only in-frame clones are kept and a portion is missing. The sample gives 200,000 to 250,000 clones, more than 85% of which show up once; 0.9% to 1.1% is in the top ten. Sequenced material: peripheral blood, taken on day 0 of MenACWY control vaccination. These receptors were taken from an adult in good health. Both conserved end residues are trimmed from each CDR3.

v_call,j_call,cdr3_aa
TRBV19,TRBJ1-1,ASSIFGGPDTEAF
TRBV5-4,TRBJ1-5,ASILGGQGGQPQH
TRBV7-9,TRBJ1-2,ASSLFDGST
TRBV18,TRBJ1-4,ASSPGQGGEKLF
TRBV27,TRBJ2-2,ASSPQGAGMAGELF
TRBV7-8,TRBJ1-4,ASSPGHEKLF
TRBV6-5,TRBJ2-2,ASRPTRVGTGELF
TRBV7-2,TRBJ1-5,ASSLQGGDRPQH
TRBV4-2,TRBJ1-5,ASSPSQVNQPQH
TRBV28,TRBJ2-7,ASSSPSGGAYEQY
TRBV7-3,TRBJ2-2,ASSAGGPPGELF
TRBV28,TRBJ1-5,ASSILTGHSNQPQH
TRBV5-1,TRBJ1-5,ASSPSGMLAGQPQH
TRBV18,TRBJ1-2,ASTGTVSNYGYT
TRBV7-2,TRBJ2-7,ASSHRTSGAYEQY
TRBV28,TRBJ1-2,ASRSTGTGGGYGYT
TRBV19,TRBJ1-6,ASSLRGGAGSPLH
TRBV11-2,TRBJ1-1,ASSSRDRTWGNTEAF
TRBV2,TRBJ2-7,ASSAFSYEQY
TRBV6-5,TRBJ2-3,ASSVDRGWADTQY
TRBV5-1,TRBJ2-3,ASSGAGHTDTQY
TRBV23-1,TRBJ1-6,ASSLRTPSPLH
TRBV2,TRBJ2-5,ASSEARLAGARTQY
TRBV7-9,TRBJ2-1,ASSLDGLGNEQF
TRBV12-3/TRBV12-4,TRBJ2-1,ASSLGGEQF
TRBV7-2,TRBJ1-1,ASSLMQGPTEAF
TRBV30,TRBJ1-6,AWSLGSSYNSPLH
TRBV2,TRBJ1-2,ASSPDRGTYGYT
TRBV7-2,TRBJ2-2,ASSLFTGELF
TRBV11-2,TRBJ1-2,ASSLGTGPGYT
TRBV28,TRBJ2-7,ASSRPPGPGGAYEQY
TRBV21-1,TRBJ1-1,ASTSTGKVNTEAF
TRBV28,TRBJ1-2,ASTLAMGDGYT
TRBV6-5,TRBJ1-1,ASSRGDTTNTEAF
TRBV14,TRBJ2-2,ASSPRFGELF
TRBV7-9,TRBJ1-4,ASSSRDRGRTNEKLF
TRBV5-6,TRBJ2-1,ASNLLASNEQF
TRBV6-5,TRBJ1-5,ASSFLTGHSNQPQH